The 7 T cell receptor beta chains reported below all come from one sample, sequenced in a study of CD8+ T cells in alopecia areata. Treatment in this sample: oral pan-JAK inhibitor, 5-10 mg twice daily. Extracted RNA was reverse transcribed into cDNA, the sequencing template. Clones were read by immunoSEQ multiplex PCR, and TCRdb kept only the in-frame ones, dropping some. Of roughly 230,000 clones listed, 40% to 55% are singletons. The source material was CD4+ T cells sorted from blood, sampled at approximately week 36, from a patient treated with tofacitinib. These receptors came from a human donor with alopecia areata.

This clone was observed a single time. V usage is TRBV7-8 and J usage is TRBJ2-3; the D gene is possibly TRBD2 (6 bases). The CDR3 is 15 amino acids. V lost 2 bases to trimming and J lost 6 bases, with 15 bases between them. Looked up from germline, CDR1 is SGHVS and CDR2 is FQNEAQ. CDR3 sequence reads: CASSLWGGISDTQYF. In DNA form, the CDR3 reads TGTGCCAGCAGCTTATGGGGCGGGATTTCGGATACGCAGTATTTT.

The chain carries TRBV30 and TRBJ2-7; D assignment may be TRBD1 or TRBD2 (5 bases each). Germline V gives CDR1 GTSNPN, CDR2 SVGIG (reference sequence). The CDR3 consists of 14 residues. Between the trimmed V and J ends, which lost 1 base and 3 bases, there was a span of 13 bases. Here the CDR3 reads CAWSGLRGLYEQYF. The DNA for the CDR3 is TGTGCCTGGAGTGGACTACGGGGCCTCTACGAGCAGTACTTC.

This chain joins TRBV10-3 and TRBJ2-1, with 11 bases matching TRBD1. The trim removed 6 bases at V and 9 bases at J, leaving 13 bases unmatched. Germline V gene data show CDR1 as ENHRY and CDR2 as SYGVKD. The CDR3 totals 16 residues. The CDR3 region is CAISPGPGQGGREQFF. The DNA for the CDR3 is TGTGCCATCAGCCCCGGTCCGGGACAGGGGGGACGTGAGCAGTTCTTC.

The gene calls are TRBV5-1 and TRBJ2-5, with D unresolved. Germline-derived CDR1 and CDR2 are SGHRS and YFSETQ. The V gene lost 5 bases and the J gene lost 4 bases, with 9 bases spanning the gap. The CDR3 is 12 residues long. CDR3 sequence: CASRLNTETQYF. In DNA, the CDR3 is TGCGCCAGCAGACTCAATACAGAGACCCAGTACTTC.

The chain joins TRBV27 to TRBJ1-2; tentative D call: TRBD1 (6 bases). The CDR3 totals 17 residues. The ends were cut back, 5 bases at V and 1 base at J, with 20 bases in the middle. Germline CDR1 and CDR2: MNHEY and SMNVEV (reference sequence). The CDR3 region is CASSAVAGGANNYGYTF. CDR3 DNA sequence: TGTGCCAGCAGTGCTGTTGCCGGGGGGGCAAATAACTATGGCTACACCTTC.

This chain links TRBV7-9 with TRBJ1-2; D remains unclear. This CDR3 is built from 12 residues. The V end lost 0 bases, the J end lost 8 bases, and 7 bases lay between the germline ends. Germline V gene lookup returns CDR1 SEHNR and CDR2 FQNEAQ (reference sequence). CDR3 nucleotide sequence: TGTGCCAGCAGCTTAGCCCAGGCAGGCTACACCTTC. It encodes CASSLAQAGYTF.

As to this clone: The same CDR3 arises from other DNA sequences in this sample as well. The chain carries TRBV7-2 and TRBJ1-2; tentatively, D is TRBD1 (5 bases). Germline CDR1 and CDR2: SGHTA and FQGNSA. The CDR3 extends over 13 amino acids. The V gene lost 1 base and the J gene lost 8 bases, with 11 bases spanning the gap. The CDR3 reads CASSLGQGRGYTF. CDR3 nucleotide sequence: TGTGCCAGCAGCTTAGGGCAGGGTCGCGGCTACACCTTC.